These 2 T cell receptor beta chains were all obtained from the same sample, sequenced in a study of T cell repertoires in cytomegalovirus infection (dated by TCRdb to about 2019). The sample was run on an Illumina HiSeq 1500. TCRdb applied fastp at Q25 and MiXCR to the public reads, then kept only in-frame beta chains. Rows matching on CDR3 protein sequence are summarized as one entry with the most common DNA and genes. The sample table shows around 260,000 distinct CDR3 sequences, and approximately 8.3% are seen once. Jointly, the top ten make up about 16% of the sample. The sample was PBMCs. These receptors were collected from a human donor in good health (CMV status not recorded). Some clones in this sample may be carry-over from other donors' samples.

This clonotype has a count of ten or more. The J gene is TRBJ2-3, the V gene TRBV7-2; TRBD2 might be the D (6 bases). Trimming removed 4 bases from V and 6 bases from J, with 20 bases in between. The germline gives CDR1 SGHTA, CDR2 FQGNSA. The CDR3 has 16 amino acids. The CDR3 DNA follows: TGTGCCAGCAGCTCCACCCGGGACCCTGGAGGGGATACGCAGTATTTT. Translating it yields CASSSTRDPGGDTQYF.

This clonotype was found many times. The genes are TRBV7-2 and TRBJ1-1; 7 nucleotides line up with TRBD1. The V segment lost 1 base and the J segment 0 bases; nucleotides outside the gene matches: 2. Per the germline V gene, CDR1 is SGHTA and CDR2 is FQGNSA. This CDR3 is built from 15 residues. CDR3 coding DNA: TGTGCCAGCAGCTTAGGGGACAGCCTGAACACTGAAGCTTTCTTT. Protein sequence: CASSLGDSLNTEAFF. Together with reference TRBV7-2 and TRBJ1-1, the CDR3 gives the full variable domain: GAGVSQSPSNKVTEKGKDVELRCDPISGHTALYWYRQSLGQGLEFLIYFQGNSAPDKSGLPSDRFSAERTGGSVSTLTIQRTQQEDSAVYLCASSLGDSLNTEAFFGQGTRLTVV.